Following are 7 T cell receptor beta chains from one sample sequenced in a study of T cells in Graves' hyperthyroidism and ophthalmopathy. TCR beta CDR3 sequences were amplified from RNA transcripts. Researchers ran a first-round RT-PCR on the TCR CDR3 using the HTBI primer set. Via MiXCR, TCRdb re-called the multiplex PCR reads, giving one row per CDR3 protein. This table has over 500,000 distinct CDR3 sequences, roughly 15% appearing once. Sequenced input: blood. The receptors derive from a woman aged 25 to 39 with Graves' ophthalmopathy.

The table lists this clonotype with a few counts. The chain joins TRBV7-3 to TRBJ1-1, with D perhaps TRBD1 (5 bases). Trimming cost V 1 base and J 5 bases, with 11 bases left between them. The CDR3 totals 14 residues. Germline V gene sequence: CDR1 SGHTA, CDR2 FQGTGA. CDR3 nucleotides: TGTGCCAGCAGCTTAAAGGAGGGGACTACTGAAGCTTTCTTT. Translated: CASSLKEGTTEAFF. Looking up the rest from reference TRBV7-3 and TRBJ1-1 gives the full variable domain: GAGVSQTPSNKVTEKGKYVELRCDPISGHTALYWYRQSLGQGPEFLIYFQGTGAADDSGLPNDRFFAVRPEGSVSTLKIQRTERGDSAVYLCASSLKEGTTEAFFGQGTRLTVV.

This clonotype was seen a single time. This rearrangement joins TRBV6-2 or TRBV6-3 to TRBJ2-7; 7 nucleotides agree with TRBD2. CDR1 is MNHEY and CDR2 is SVGEGT in the germline V gene. The CDR3 has 14 residues. The J segment lost 9 bases and the V segment lost 5 bases, leaving 13 bases of the junction unmatched. The CDR3 reads CASSGLSGTSGQYF. The CDR3 nucleotides are TGTGCCAGCAGTGGACTAAGCGGGACCTCGGGGCAGTACTTC.

V gene TRBV7-6 combines with J gene TRBJ2-6; no clear D gene. Trimming removed 7 bases at V and 0 bases at J, with 7 bases between. The CDR3 extends over 14 amino acids. Germline V gives CDR1 SGHVS, CDR2 FNYEAQ. CDR3 in DNA: TGTGCCAGCACTTCATCCTCTGGGGCCAACGTCCTGACTTTC. Translating it yields CASTSSSGANVLTF.

J is TRBJ2-1 and V is TRBV12-3 or TRBV12-4; D is perhaps TRBD2 (6 bases). The CDR3 has 15 residues. V dropped 1 base and J dropped 7 bases, with 14 bases sitting between them. The CDR3 nucleotides are TGTGCCAGCAGTTTAGAGACTAGAGGTACGAATGAGCAGTTCTTC. Amino acid sequence: CASSLETRGTNEQFF.

This clonotype showed up many times. The chain is built from TRBV5-1 and TRBJ2-1; possible D gene TRBD2, 6 bases. This CDR3 contains 13 residues. Germline V gene data show CDR1 as SGHRS and CDR2 as YFSETQ. Trimming left V 0 bases short and J 8 bases short, with 9 bases between. CDR3 amino acids: CASSLVLADEQFF. CDR3 DNA: TGCGCCAGCAGCTTGGTACTAGCCGATGAGCAGTTCTTC.

This clonotype occurred many times. V is TRBV6-1 and J is TRBJ1-1, with unresolved D. Germline CDR1 and CDR2: MNHNS and SASEGT. This CDR3 has 13 residues. The V end was cut by 6 bases, the J end by 3 bases, with 11 bases between. The CDR3 protein is CASRTELDTEAFF. The CDR3, as DNA: TGTGCCAGCAGAACAGAGTTGGACACTGAAGCTTTCTTT.

This clonotype was found many times. The genes are TRBV6-2 or TRBV6-3 and TRBJ2-1; D is unresolved. Between the trimmed V and J ends, which lost 7 bases and 7 bases, there was a span of 14 bases. The CDR3 contains 13 residues. Germline CDR1 is MNHEY and CDR2 is SVGEGT. For the CDR3, the DNA is TGTGCCAGCACCCGTTTTTTGGGGAATGAGCAGTTCTTC. Translating it yields CASTRFLGNEQFF.